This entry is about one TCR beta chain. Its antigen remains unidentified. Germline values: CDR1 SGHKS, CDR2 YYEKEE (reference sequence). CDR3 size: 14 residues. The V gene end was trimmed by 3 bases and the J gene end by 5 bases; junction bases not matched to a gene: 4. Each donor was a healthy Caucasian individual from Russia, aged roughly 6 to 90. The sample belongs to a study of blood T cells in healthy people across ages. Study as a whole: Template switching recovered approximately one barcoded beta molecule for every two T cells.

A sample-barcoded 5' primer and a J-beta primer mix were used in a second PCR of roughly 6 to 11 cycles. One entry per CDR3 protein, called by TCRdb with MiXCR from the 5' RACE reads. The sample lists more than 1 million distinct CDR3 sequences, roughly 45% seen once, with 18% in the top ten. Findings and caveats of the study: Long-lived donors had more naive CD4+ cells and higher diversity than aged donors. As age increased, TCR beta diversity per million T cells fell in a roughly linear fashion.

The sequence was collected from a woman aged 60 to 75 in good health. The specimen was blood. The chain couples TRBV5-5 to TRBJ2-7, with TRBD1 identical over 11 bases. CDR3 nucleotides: TGTGCCAGCAGCTCCGGACAGGGGGCCCACGAGCAGTACTTC. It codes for CASSSGQGAHEQYF. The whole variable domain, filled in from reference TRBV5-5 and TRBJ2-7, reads DAGVTQSPTHLIKTRGQQVTLRCSPISGHKSVSWYQQVLGQGPQFIFQYYEKEERGRGNFPDRFSARQFPNYSSELNVNALLLGDSALYLCASSSGQGAHEQYFGPGTRLTVT.